Each of the 30 T cell receptor beta chains below was sequenced from the same sample in a study of T cell changes during pregnancy in multiple sclerosis. Assay: immunoSEQ multiplex PCR; the TCRdb copy retains only in-frame clones and omits some. The sample shows 75,000 to 80,000 clones, roughly 93% of them seen only once. The source was peripheral blood, collected in the second trimester of pregnancy. The source is a female donor in good health, enrolled as a control in a pregnancy study.

This chain connects TRBV5-4 to TRBJ1-2, with D hard to call. Trimming left V 1 base short and J 4 bases short, with 8 bases between. From germline, CDR1 is SGHNT and CDR2 YYREEE (reference sequence). This CDR3 comprises 13 residues. The CDR3 is CASSLFTGYGYTF. CDR3 DNA sequence: TGTGCCAGCAGCTTGTTTACTGGCTATGGCTACACCTTC.

The chain combines TRBV4-2 with TRBJ2-5, with D perhaps matching TRBD2 (5 bases). V lost 1 base and J lost 2, with 11 bases in between. This CDR3 contains 15 residues. Germline CDR1 is LGHNA and CDR2 is YNFKEQ. CDR3 DNA: TGTGCCAGCAGCCAAGGGGTAGCGCCACAAGAGACCCAGTACTTC. Its translation is CASSQGVAPQETQYF.

CDR3 DNA sequence: TGTGCCAGTAGTGACAGGGGATTGTATCAGCCCCAGCATTTT. This codes for CASSDRGLYQPQHF. V gene TRBV19 combines with J gene TRBJ1-5, with 8 positions matching TRBD1. Germline V gives CDR1 LNHDA, CDR2 SQIVND (reference sequence). J lost 5 bases, V lost 5 bases, and 5 bases had no gene match. CDR3 length: 14 residues.

The CDR3 DNA follows: TGTGCCAGTCGGGGGGCGAGTGGGGCCAACGTCCTGACTTTC. It codes for CASRGASGANVLTF. The V and J genes are TRBV6-5 and TRBJ2-6; the D gene is possibly TRBD2 (7 bases). V lost 9 bases to trimming and J lost 3 bases, with 12 bases between them. The CDR3 loop spans 14 amino acids. Germline assignment: CDR1 MNHEY and CDR2 SVGAGI.

The chain uses TRBV14 and TRBJ1-2; weak D call: TRBD1 (6 bases). This CDR3 has 13 amino acids. With 3 bases removed from V and 2 bases from J, the gap between germline ends came to 7 bases. Germline V gene sequence: CDR1 SGHDN, CDR2 FVKESK. CDR3 protein: CASSQRGNYGYTF. Written as DNA, the CDR3 is TGTGCCAGCAGCCAGAGGGGGAACTATGGCTACACCTTC. The full variable domain, completed using reference TRBV14 and TRBJ1-2, is EAGVTQFPSHSVIEKGQTVTLRCDPISGHDNLYWYRRVMGKEIKFLLHFVKESKQDESGMPNNRFLAERTGGTYSTLKVQPAELEDSGVYFCASSQRGNYGYTFGSGTRLTVV.

The chain is built from TRBV27 and TRBJ1-5; D is ambiguous. The CDR3 has 13 amino acids. Germline loops: CDR1 MNHEY, CDR2 SMNVEV (reference sequence). V lost 5 bases to trimming and J lost 5 bases, with 10 bases between them. The CDR3 DNA is TGTGCCAGCAGTAATTCGGTCGATCAGCCCCAGCATTTT. Protein product: CASSNSVDQPQHF.

The V gene is TRBV11-3, the J gene TRBJ1-1, with D tentatively TRBD1 (6 bases). Germline loops: CDR1 SGHNT, CDR2 YENEEA. Trimming removed 1 base at V and 1 base at J, with 7 bases between. The CDR3 runs 14 residues. The CDR3 nucleotides are TGTGCCAGCAGCTTAGTAGGGGGGAACACTGAAGCTTTCTTT. Its protein product is CASSLVGGNTEAFF. The entire variable domain, with the rest obtained from reference TRBV11-3 and TRBJ1-1, is as follows: EAGVVQSPRYKIIEKKQPVAFWCNPISGHNTLYWYLQNLGQGPELLIRYENEEAVDDSQLPKDRFSAERLKGVDSTLKIQPAELGDSAVYLCASSLVGGNTEAFFGQGTRLTVV.

The chain is built from TRBV7-3 and TRBJ2-7, with TRBD2 matching over 9 bases. The CDR3 has 16 amino acids. V shed 5 bases and J 3 bases; nucleotides not matched to a gene: 11. Germline CDR1 and CDR2: SGHTA and FQGTGA. The chain's CDR3 is CASSPGASGVVYEQYF. CDR3 coding DNA: TGTGCCAGCAGCCCCGGGGCTAGCGGGGTCGTCTACGAGCAGTACTTC.

The chain is built from TRBV28 and TRBJ1-6; possibly TRBD1 for D (5 bases). Trimming cost V 3 bases and J 14 bases, with 11 bases left between them. Germline V lookup: CDR1 MDHEN, CDR2 SYDVKM. The CDR3 is made up of 12 amino acids. CDR3 amino acids: CASSLGGGTLHF. In nucleotides, the CDR3 is TGTGCCAGCAGTTTGGGGGGAGGGACCCTCCACTTT.

This clone appeared once. This chain connects TRBV11-3 to TRBJ2-2, with 8 bases that match TRBD1. V lost 5 bases to trimming and J lost 1 base; unmatched junction nucleotides: 6. Germline assignment: CDR1 SGHNT and CDR2 YENEEA. The CDR3 runs to 16 residues. Here the CDR3 reads CASSAQGQVNTGELFF. DNA of the CDR3: TGTGCCAGCAGCGCGCAGGGACAGGTGAACACCGGGGAGCTGTTTTTT.

This chain uses TRBV19 with TRBJ2-1, with 9 bases lining up with TRBD1. This CDR3 has 14 residues. CDR1 is LNHDA, CDR2 SQIVND, per germline (reference sequence). Trimming took 9 bases from V and 6 from J; bases not matched to a gene: 9. The CDR3 nucleotides read TGTGCCAGCTCCGGGACAGGGTGGTCCAATGAGCAGTTCTTC. It specifies CASSGTGWSNEQFF.

V usage is TRBV7-2 and J usage is TRBJ1-4, with unresolved D. V lost 4 bases and J lost 4, with 4 bases in between. Per the germline V gene, CDR1 is SGHTA and CDR2 is FQGNSA. This CDR3 is 12 amino acids long. CDR3 sequence (DNA): TGTGCCAGCAGCTCCTTTAATGAAAAACTGTTTTTT. Its protein is CASSSFNEKLFF.

This chain's CDR3 is CASSPIFSGGFADTQYF. CDR3 nucleotides: TGTGCCAGCTCACCAATCTTCTCAGGGGGTTTCGCAGATACGCAGTATTTT. The chain is built from TRBV18 and TRBJ2-3, with 7 positions matching TRBD1. This CDR3 is built from 17 residues. Germline-derived CDR1 and CDR2 are KGHSH and LQKENI. The V and J ends lost 2 bases and 4 bases, in that order; junction bases with no gene match: 12. Variable domain in full (rest from reference TRBV18 and TRBJ2-3): NAGVMQNPRHLVRRRGQEARLRCSPMKGHSHVYWYRQLPEEGLKFMVYLQKENIIDESGMPKERFSAEFPKEGPSILRIQQVVRGDSAAYFCASSPIFSGGFADTQYFGPGTRLTVL.

The genes are TRBV27 and TRBJ1-6; no definite D call. The CDR3 runs to 15 residues. Trimming cost V 5 bases and J 8 bases, with 16 bases left between them. Germline CDR1 MNHEY, CDR2 SMNVEV (reference sequence). CDR3 amino acids: CASSTRTGGYSPLHF. The CDR3 DNA reads TGTGCCAGCAGTACCCGGACGGGAGGTTATTCACCCCTCCACTTT.

The V gene is TRBV5-4, the J gene TRBJ1-3; 7 nucleotides line up with TRBD1. The germline V gene has CDR1 SGHNT and CDR2 YYREEE (reference sequence). The length of the CDR3 is 16 residues. Trimming took 5 bases from V and 4 from J; bases not matched to a gene: 12. The CDR3 is CASSNPPTGPGNTIYF. The CDR3 nucleotides are TGTGCCAGCAGTAACCCACCGACAGGGCCCGGAAACACCATATATTTT.

CDR3 protein: CASSLGLAGVYEQYF. The CDR3 DNA reads as TGTGCCAGCAGCTTGGGACTAGCGGGGGTCTACGAGCAGTACTTC. This sequence joins TRBV7-8 and TRBJ2-7; 14 bases line up with TRBD2. The CDR3 consists of 15 residues. Germline values: CDR1 SGHVS, CDR2 FQNEAQ. V shed 3 bases, J shed 3 bases, and the junction held 1 base outside the gene matches.

This clone was recorded once. The genes are TRBV5-1 and TRBJ1-1; maybe TRBD1 (5 bases). The CDR3 totals 13 residues. Trimming shortened V by 0 bases and J by 6 bases, and 9 bases separated the two germline ends. In germline, CDR1 is SGHRS, CDR2 YFSETQ. CDR3 bases: TGCGCCAGCAGCTTGGCCAGGGAGGCTGAAGCTTTCTTT. It codes for CASSLAREAEAFF.

The chain is built from TRBV5-1 and TRBJ2-7; TRBD1 might be the D (6 bases). Trimming left V 0 bases short and J 5 bases short, with 12 bases between. This CDR3 is 14 amino acids long. The germline gives CDR1 SGHRS, CDR2 YFSETQ. Here the CDR3 DNA reads TGCGCCAGCAGCTTGGGGTTCAGGGACAACGAGCAGTACTTC. This translates into CASSLGFRDNEQYF.

This rearrangement joins TRBV19 to TRBJ2-1; 7 nucleotides match TRBD1. Trimming cost V 4 bases and J 2 bases; bases outside gene matches: 5. Germline loops: CDR1 LNHDA, CDR2 SQIVND (reference sequence). This CDR3 has 15 amino acids. The CDR3 sequence: CASSTRDSAYNEQFF. The CDR3, as DNA: TGTGCCAGTAGTACCCGGGACAGTGCCTACAATGAGCAGTTCTTC.

This rearrangement joins TRBV30 to TRBJ1-2; TRBD1 might be the D (5 bases). Deletions cut 2 bases from V and 2 bases from J, with 9 bases between. The CDR3 is made up of 13 amino acids. The germline V gene encodes CDR1 GTSNPN and CDR2 SVGIG (reference sequence). The CDR3 region is CAWSLGQNYGYTF. DNA of the CDR3: TGTGCCTGGAGTTTGGGGCAGAACTATGGCTACACCTTC.

The CDR3 DNA reads TGTGCCAGCTCTCCCCTAAGGGGGGGCGAGGACTATGGCTACACCTTC. It encodes CASSPLRGGEDYGYTF. This chain links TRBV18 with TRBJ1-2; D perhaps matches TRBD1 (6 bases). The germline V and J ends were trimmed by 6 bases and 3 bases, with 20 bases remaining between them. The CDR3 is made up of 16 amino acids. Per germline, CDR1 KGHSH and CDR2 LQKENI.

The V and J genes are TRBV19 and TRBJ1-2; 7 bases match TRBD1. Germline V CDR1 and CDR2: LNHDA, SQIVND (reference sequence). This CDR3 has 14 residues. V lost 2 bases and J lost 6; bases outside the gene matches: 6. The CDR3 DNA reads TGTGCCAGTAGTATAAAAGGGGGCAGCGATGGCTACACCTTC. This encodes CASSIKGGSDGYTF.

The V call is TRBV5-5, the J call TRBJ1-2; 7 positions match TRBD1. The CDR3 spans 15 residues. Germline V gives CDR1 SGHKS, CDR2 YYEKEE (reference sequence). V lost 0 bases to trimming and J lost 0 bases; unmatched junction nucleotides: 2. The CDR3 protein is CASSLGDRANYGYTF. As DNA, the CDR3 is TGTGCCAGCAGCTTGGGGGACAGAGCTAACTATGGCTACACCTTC.

The chain uses TRBV14 and TRBJ1-2, with 7 positions matching TRBD1. Trimming removed 3 bases from V and 8 bases from J; junction bases left unmatched: 15. The CDR3 is 16 amino acids. Germline V gene lookup returns CDR1 SGHDN and CDR2 FVKESK. The DNA of the CDR3 is TGTGCCAGCAGCCAGAAAATTCCAGGGGGTCGTGAAGGCTACACCTTC. Translating gives CASSQKIPGGREGYTF.

The rearrangement links TRBV6-6 to TRBJ1-1; no firm D call. This CDR3 is built from 15 residues. The V and J ends lost 6 bases and 6 bases respectively, with 20 bases between them. Germline values: CDR1 MNHNY, CDR2 SVGAGI (reference sequence). CDR3 protein: CASSQLPSRVSEAFF. For the CDR3, the DNA is TGTGCCAGCAGCCAACTGCCGAGTCGGGTTTCTGAAGCTTTCTTT.

This clone turned up a few times. Relative to the germline gene, one junction end is altered; a read error may explain this. The rearrangement uses TRBV19 and TRBJ1-2; D is ambiguous. CDR1 is LNHDA and CDR2 is SQIVND in the germline V gene (reference sequence). CDR3 length: 8 residues. CDR3 in DNA: TGTGCCAGTACGGGATTTCACTTC. Translation: CASTGFHF. Full variable domain (outside the CDR3, taken from reference TRBV19 and TRBJ1-2): DGGITQSPKYLFRKEGQNVTLSCEQNLNHDAMYWYRQDPGQGLRLIYYSQIVNDFQKGDIAEGYSVSREKKESFPLTVTSAQKNPTAFYLCASTGFHFGSGTRLTVV.

The chain couples TRBV7-3 to TRBJ2-4; 8 bases align to TRBD1. The junction had 4 bases not matched to a gene; V was cut back by 5 bases and J by 1 base. Germline V gives CDR1 SGHTA, CDR2 FQGTGA. The CDR3 spans 15 residues. The CDR3 nucleotides read TGTGCCAGCAGCCCAACAGGGGGGGCCAAAAACATTCAGTACTTC. Protein: CASSPTGGAKNIQYF.

V and J are TRBV7-2 and TRBJ1-2; 7 bases fit TRBD1. This CDR3 region has 13 residues. The V gene's germline CDR1 is SGHTA and CDR2 FQGNSA. With 2 bases clipped from V and 8 bases from J, the junction kept 5 bases outside the gene matches. CDR3 DNA: TGTGCCAGCAGCTTAAACAGGGGTGAAGGCTACACCTTC. Translated: CASSLNRGEGYTF.

The chain employs TRBV11-2 and TRBJ2-3; TRBD2 matches at 10 bases. Germline CDR1 SGHAT, CDR2 FQNNGV. CDR3 size: 16 residues. Unmatched junction bases numbered 7, after V lost 5 bases and J lost 2 bases. The CDR3 reads CASSRTSGYATDTQYF. The CDR3 region has the DNA TGTGCCAGCAGCCGGACTAGCGGATATGCCACAGATACGCAGTATTTT. Combining the CDR3 with reference TRBV11-2 and TRBJ2-3 gives the whole variable domain EAGVAQSPRYKIIEKRQSVAFWCNPISGHATLYWYQQILGQGPKLLIQFQNNGVVDDSQLPKDRFSAERLKGVDSTLKIQPAKLEDSAVYLCASSRTSGYATDTQYFGPGTRLTVL.

This clone has a single count. The chain has TRBV9 and TRBJ2-3, with 7 bases lining up with TRBD2. Germline V lookup: CDR1 SGDLS, CDR2 YYNGEE. V shed 7 bases, J shed 1 base, and the junction held 3 bases outside the gene matches. CDR3 length: 13 amino acids. CDR3 sequence reads: CASGLAGTDTQYF. The CDR3 nucleotides are TGTGCCAGCGGCCTAGCGGGCACAGATACGCAGTATTTT.